Listed here is a single T cell receptor (beta chain). The antigen it binds to is not known. The sample holds no much larger clone one base away, and base qualities are not on file. Whole blood was collected in K2EDTA tubes by collaborating institutions according to the institutions' own protocols. For TCRbeta analysis, collaborators shipped samples in one of three forms: frozen whole blood, isolated PBMCs, or DNA extracted from either of those sample types. The sample comes from a study of blood T cell repertoires in COVID-19 (dated by TCRdb to 2020 to 2021). Describing the broader study: The collaborator samples originated in the United States, Italy and Spain and spanned the acute and convalescent phases of COVID-19. The repertoires were released in a freely available public database intended as a resource for research on the immune response to SARS-CoV-2. The material from the prospective study consisted of cDNA or gDNA derived from T cells, B-cell-depleted T cells, or PBMCs. The dataset comprised deeply sampled blood TCRbeta repertoires from subjects exposed to, actively infected with, or recovered from COVID-19. The samples were drawn from two sources: the first 160 participants of the ongoing ImmuneRACE study, and fewer than 1,500 subjects contributed by 6 global collaborators. Where HLA class I and class II types were available, the types were taken from metadata supplied by the sample provider, not from assay-based typing. A de-identified subject ID, COVID-19 status, age in years and sex were almost always included in the sample metadata. Study-level results and caveats: The quantity of clinical and demographic metadata differed by source and by participant and was supplied without curation.

TCRbeta CDR3 regions were amplified from genomic DNA using the immunoSEQ Assay, a bias-controlled multiplex PCR. As for the original processing: The number of nucleated cells in each sample was estimated by amplification of reference gene primers within the assay. Sequence reads were collapsed and filtered to measure the absolute abundance of every unique TCRbeta CDR3 rearrangement. For each sample, productive Simpson clonality was calculated as the square root of Simpson's diversity index across productive rearrangements. TCRdb limited this immuneACCESS table to in-frame rearrangements with V and J called. A share of clones is missing; checked studies link under half to unresolved V genes, and the rest is unexplained. V and J calls and clone size come straight from that table; D and trimming were deduced from the DNA. The sample table shows about 160,000 clones, and around 80% are seen once. The ten largest clones represent approximately 19% of the sample.

According to the germline V gene, CDR1 reads KGHSH and CDR2 reads LQKENI. Including the terminal cysteine and phenylalanine, the CDR3 comprises 20 residues. Left in the record is the CDR3 DNA by itself, 60 bases read in frame from the first base. V is trimmed back by 0 bases and J by 6 bases, and the junction contains 13 bases that no gene match accounts for. Source material: peripheral blood. The sequence was obtained from a woman at least 80 years old with acute or convalescent COVID-19. Here the chain combines TRBV18 and TRBJ2-2; 13 nucleotides in the junction match TRBD2. CDR3 sequence: CASSPPRTSGRAVSSGELFF. The DNA reads TGTGCCAGCTCACCACCGCGTACTAGCGGGAGGGCCGTGTCTTCCGGGGAGCTGTTTTTT.